What follows is one T cell receptor (beta chain) and its context. Its antigen is still unknown. This CDR3 is built from 11 residues. In germline, CDR1 is MNHNY, CDR2 SVGAGI (reference sequence). The V end was cut by 5 bases, the J end by 10 bases, with 9 bases between. The source of the sample is a study of cytomegalovirus exposure and HLA in healthy donors. The PCR was carried out with 60 Vbeta primers and 13 Jbeta primers. The method was immunoSEQ multiplex PCR; TCRdb's version includes in-frame clones alone and lacks a portion of them. This table has roughly 45,000 clones, approximately 47% appearing once. Findings and caveats of the study: Immune exposure information comprised only CMV serostatus. Certain sequence variants were highly shared and formed a cluster, and this cluster was likely a sequencing artifact. The authors excluded some V segments, including TRBV6-2 and TRBV6-3, as indistinguishable.

The gene calls are TRBV6-6 and TRBJ2-1; D gene uncertain. The origin of this receptor is a man in his sixties in good health and CMV-seronegative. Material: PBMCs. The CDR3 DNA reads as TGTGCCAGCAGTCCGAGGAACGAGCAGTTCTTC. It specifies CASSPRNEQFF.